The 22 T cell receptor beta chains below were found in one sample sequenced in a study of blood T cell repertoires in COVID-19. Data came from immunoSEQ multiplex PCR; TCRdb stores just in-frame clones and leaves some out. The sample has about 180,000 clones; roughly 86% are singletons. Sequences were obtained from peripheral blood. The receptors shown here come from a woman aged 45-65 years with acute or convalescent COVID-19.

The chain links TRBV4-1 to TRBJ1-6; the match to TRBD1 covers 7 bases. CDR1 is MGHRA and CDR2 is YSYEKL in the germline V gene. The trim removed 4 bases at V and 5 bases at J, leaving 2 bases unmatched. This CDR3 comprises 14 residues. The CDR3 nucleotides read TGCGCCAGCAGCCGTGACAGGGATAATTCACCCCTCCACTTT. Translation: CASSRDRDNSPLHF.

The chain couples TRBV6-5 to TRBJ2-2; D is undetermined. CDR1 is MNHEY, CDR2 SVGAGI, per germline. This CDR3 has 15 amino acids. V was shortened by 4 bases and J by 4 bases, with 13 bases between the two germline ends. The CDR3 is CASSSLGHVTGELFF. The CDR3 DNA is TGTGCCAGCAGTTCCCTAGGTCACGTCACCGGGGAGCTGTTTTTT.

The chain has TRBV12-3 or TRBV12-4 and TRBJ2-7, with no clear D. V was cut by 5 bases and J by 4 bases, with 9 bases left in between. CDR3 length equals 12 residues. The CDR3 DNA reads TGTGCCAGCAGTCTACGAGAGTACGAGCAGTACTTC. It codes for CASSLREYEQYF.

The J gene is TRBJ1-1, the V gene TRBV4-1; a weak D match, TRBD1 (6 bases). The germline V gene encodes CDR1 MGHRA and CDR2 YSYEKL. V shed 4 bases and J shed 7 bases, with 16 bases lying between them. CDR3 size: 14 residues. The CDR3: CASSREVTGNEAFF. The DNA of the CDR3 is TGCGCCAGCAGCCGAGAAGTTACAGGGAATGAAGCTTTCTTT.

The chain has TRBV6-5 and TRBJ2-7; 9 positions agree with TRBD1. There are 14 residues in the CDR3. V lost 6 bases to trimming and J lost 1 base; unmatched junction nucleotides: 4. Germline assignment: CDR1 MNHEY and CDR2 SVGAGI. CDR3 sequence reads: CASRDRGTSYEQYF. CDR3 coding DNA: TGTGCCAGCAGAGACAGGGGGACATCCTACGAGCAGTACTTC.

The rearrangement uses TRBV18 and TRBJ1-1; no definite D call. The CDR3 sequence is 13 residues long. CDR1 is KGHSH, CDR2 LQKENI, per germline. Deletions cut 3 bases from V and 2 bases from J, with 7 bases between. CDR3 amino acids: CASSPLENTEAFF. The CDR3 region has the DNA TGTGCCAGCTCACCTTTAGAAAACACTGAAGCTTTCTTT.

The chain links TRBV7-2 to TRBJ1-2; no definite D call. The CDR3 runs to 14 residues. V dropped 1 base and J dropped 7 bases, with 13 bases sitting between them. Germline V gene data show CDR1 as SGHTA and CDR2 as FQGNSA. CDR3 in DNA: TGTGCCAGCAGCTTAGGCAGAGAATCGGGTGGCTACACCTTC. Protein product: CASSLGRESGGYTF.

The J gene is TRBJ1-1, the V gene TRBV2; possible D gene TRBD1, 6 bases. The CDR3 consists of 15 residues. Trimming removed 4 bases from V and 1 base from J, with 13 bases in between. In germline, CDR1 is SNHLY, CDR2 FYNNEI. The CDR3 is CASSVQGTRNTEAFF. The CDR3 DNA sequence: TGTGCCAGCAGTGTTCAGGGGACGAGGAACACTGAAGCTTTCTTT.

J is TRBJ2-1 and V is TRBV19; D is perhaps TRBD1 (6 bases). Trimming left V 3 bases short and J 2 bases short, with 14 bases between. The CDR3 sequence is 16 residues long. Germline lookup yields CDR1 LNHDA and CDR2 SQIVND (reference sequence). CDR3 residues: CASSISPGEPYNEQFF. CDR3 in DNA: TGTGCCAGTAGTATCTCGCCAGGGGAGCCCTACAATGAGCAGTTCTTC.

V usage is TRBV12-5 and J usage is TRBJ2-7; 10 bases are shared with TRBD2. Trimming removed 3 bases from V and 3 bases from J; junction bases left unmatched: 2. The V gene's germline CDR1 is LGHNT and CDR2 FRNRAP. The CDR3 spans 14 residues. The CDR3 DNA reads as TGTGCTAGTGGTTTAGCGGGGGGGCTCTACGAGCAGTACTTC. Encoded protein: CASGLAGGLYEQYF.

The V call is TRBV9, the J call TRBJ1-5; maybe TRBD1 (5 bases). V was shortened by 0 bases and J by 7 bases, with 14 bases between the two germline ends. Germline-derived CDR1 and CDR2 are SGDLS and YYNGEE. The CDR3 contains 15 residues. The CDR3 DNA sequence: TGTGCCAGCAGCGTAGACCAGGGATTCGGGCAGCCCCAGCATTTT. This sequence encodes CASSVDQGFGQPQHF.

The CDR3 here is CSVGTEANTEAFF. The CDR3 region has the DNA TGCAGCGTCGGGACAGAGGCGAACACTGAAGCTTTCTTT. The genes are TRBV29-1 and TRBJ1-1, with 7 bases aligning to TRBD1. CDR3 length: 13 amino acids. After removal of 6 bases from V and 1 base from J, the junction contained 5 bases not matched to a gene. From germline, CDR1 is SQVTM and CDR2 ANQGSEA.

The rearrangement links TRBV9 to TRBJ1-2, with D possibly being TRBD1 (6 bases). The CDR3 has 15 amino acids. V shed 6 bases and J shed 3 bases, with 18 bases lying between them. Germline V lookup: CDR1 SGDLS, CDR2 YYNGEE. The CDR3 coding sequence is TGTGCCAGCACCCTAAATGGGGGCCGGGACTATGGCTACACCTTC. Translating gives CASTLNGGRDYGYTF.

CDR3 region: CASSQAENYGYTF. The CDR3 nucleotides are TGTGCCAGCAGCCAAGCGGAGAACTATGGCTACACCTTC. V usage is TRBV14 and J usage is TRBJ1-2, with D uncertain. Germline lookup yields CDR1 SGHDN and CDR2 FVKESK. This CDR3 spans 13 amino acids. V was cut by 1 base and J by 2 bases, with 5 bases left in between.

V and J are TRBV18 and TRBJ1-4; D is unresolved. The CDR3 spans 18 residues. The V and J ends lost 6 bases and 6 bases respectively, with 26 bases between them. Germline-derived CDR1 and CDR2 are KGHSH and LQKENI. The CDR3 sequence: CASSPRPSLEDNDEKLFF. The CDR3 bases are TGTGCCAGCTCGCCGCGCCCCTCCTTAGAGGATAACGATGAAAAACTGTTTTTT.

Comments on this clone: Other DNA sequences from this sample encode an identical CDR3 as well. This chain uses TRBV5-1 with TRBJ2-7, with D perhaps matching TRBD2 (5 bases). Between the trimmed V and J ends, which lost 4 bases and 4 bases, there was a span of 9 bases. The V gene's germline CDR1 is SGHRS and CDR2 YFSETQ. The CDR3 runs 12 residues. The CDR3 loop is CASSPGSYEQYF. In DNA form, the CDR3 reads TGCGCCAGCAGCCCGGGATCTTACGAGCAGTACTTC.

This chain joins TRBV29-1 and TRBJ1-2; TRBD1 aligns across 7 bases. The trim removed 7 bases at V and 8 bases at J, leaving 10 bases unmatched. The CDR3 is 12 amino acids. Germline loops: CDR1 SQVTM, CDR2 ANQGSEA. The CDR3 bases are TGCAGCGGTGGGACAGAGGGGTGGGGCTACACCTTC. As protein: CSGGTEGWGYTF.

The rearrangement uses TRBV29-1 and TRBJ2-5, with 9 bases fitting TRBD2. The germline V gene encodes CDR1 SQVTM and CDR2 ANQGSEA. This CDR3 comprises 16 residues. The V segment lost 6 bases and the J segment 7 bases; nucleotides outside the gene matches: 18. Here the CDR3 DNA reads TGCAGCGTGGGCCTACTAGCGGGTCCAGAGGTAGGGACCCAGTACTTC. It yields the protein CSVGLLAGPEVGTQYF.

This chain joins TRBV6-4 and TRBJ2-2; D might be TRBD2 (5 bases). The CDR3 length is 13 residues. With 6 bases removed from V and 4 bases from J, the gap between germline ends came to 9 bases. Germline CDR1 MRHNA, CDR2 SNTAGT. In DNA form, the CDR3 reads TGTGCCAGCAGGGAAACTAGCACCGGGGAGCTGTTTTTT. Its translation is CASRETSTGELFF.

CDR3 amino acids: CASSRGQGHNYEKLFF. The CDR3, as DNA: TGTGCCAGCAGCCGAGGACAGGGGCATAACTATGAAAAACTGTTTTTT. This chain links TRBV11-3 with TRBJ1-4; TRBD1 matches 9 bases. Germline V lookup: CDR1 SGHNT, CDR2 YENEEA. The CDR3 length is 16 residues. V was clipped by 5 bases and J by 6 bases; unmatched bases: 10.

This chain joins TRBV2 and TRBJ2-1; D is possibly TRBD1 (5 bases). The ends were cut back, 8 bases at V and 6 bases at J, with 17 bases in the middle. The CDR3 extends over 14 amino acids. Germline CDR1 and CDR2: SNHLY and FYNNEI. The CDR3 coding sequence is TGTGCCAGCCCCCCCCGGCAGGGTCGCAATGAGCAGTTCTTC. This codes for CASPPRQGRNEQFF.

In nucleotides, the CDR3 is TGTGCCAGCAGCCATGGGGCGACAGGGGGTTTTTCACCCCTCCACTTT. Encoded protein: CASSHGATGGFSPLHF. The V call is TRBV3-1 (or the pseudogene TRBV3-2), the J call TRBJ1-6; 9 nucleotides line up with TRBD1. Germline CDR1 and CDR2: LGHDT and YNNKEL (reference sequence). With V trimmed by 3 bases and J by 9 bases, 9 bases remained unmatched. There are 16 residues in the CDR3.